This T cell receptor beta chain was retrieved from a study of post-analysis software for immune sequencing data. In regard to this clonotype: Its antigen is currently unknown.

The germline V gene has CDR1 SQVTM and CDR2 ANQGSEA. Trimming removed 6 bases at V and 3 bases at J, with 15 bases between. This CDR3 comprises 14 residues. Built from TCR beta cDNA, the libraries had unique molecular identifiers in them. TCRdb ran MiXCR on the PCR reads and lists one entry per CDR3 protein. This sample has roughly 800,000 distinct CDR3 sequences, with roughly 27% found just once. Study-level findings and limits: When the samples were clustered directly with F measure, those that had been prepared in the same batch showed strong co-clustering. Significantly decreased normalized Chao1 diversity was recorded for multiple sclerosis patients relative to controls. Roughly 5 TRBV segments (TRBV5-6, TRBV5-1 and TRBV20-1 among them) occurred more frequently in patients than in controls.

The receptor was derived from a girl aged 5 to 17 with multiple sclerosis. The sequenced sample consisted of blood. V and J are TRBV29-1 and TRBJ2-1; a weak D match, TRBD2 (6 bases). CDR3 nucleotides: TGCAGCGTCCCGGGACTGACGGACTACAATGAGCAGTTCTTC. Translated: CSVPGLTDYNEQFF.